One and the same sample provided the 9 T cell receptor beta chains below, sequenced in a study of PD-1 blockade in classical Hodgkin lymphoma. All patients relapsed after autologous stem cell transplantation, and brentuximab vedotin exposure varied. Generated by immunoSEQ multiplex PCR, the TCRdb table keeps only in-frame clones and is missing some. There are 13,000 or so clones in the sample; 75% to 95% occur only once, and roughly 10% lies in the top ten. The input for sequencing was peripheral blood mononuclear cells (PBMCs), taken at baseline. These receptors all come from a human donor with classical Hodgkin lymphoma.

This clone appeared once. Distinct nucleotide sequences in the sample also encode this CDR3. The rearrangement uses TRBV5-1 and TRBJ2-2; 7 nucleotides align to TRBD1. CDR3 length equals 14 residues. J was trimmed by 3 bases and V by 4 bases; bases with no gene match: 3. Germline V gene data show CDR1 as SGHRS and CDR2 as YFSETQ. CDR3 bases: TGCGCCAGCAGCAGGACAGGCGACACCGGGGAGCTGTTTTTT. Its translation is CASSRTGDTGELFF.

The genes are TRBV7-8 and TRBJ2-2; tentative D call: TRBD2 (8 bases). The length of the CDR3 is 15 residues. The germline V gene encodes CDR1 SGHVS and CDR2 FQNEAQ. Trimming took off 10 bases at V and 6 bases at J, with 21 bases between the two ends. Written as DNA, the CDR3 is TGTGCCACCCGGGGGGGACAGAATTCCGCCGGGGAGCTGTTTTTT. It specifies CATRGGQNSAGELFF.

This chain links TRBV6-5 with TRBJ2-5; TRBD2 might be the D (5 bases). The CDR3 spans 15 residues. Deletions cut 0 bases from V and 3 bases from J, with 11 bases between. Germline loops: CDR1 MNHEY, CDR2 SVGAGI. CDR3 in DNA: TGTGCCAGCAGTTACTCGTCAGGTAGCGAAGAGACCCAGTACTTC. Translating it yields CASSYSSGSEETQYF.

The chain couples TRBV5-1 to TRBJ2-7; maybe TRBD1 (6 bases). The germline V and J ends were trimmed by 0 bases and 0 bases, with 7 bases remaining between them. CDR3 size: 14 residues. The germline V gene has CDR1 SGHRS and CDR2 YFSETQ. The CDR3 DNA reads as TGCGCCAGCAGCTTGGTGACAGGCTCCTACGAGCAGTACTTC. This codes for CASSLVTGSYEQYF.

The chain uses TRBV28 and TRBJ1-1; D may be TRBD1 (5 bases). Germline V gene sequence: CDR1 MDHEN, CDR2 SYDVKM. Trimming left V 4 bases short and J 3 bases short, with 15 bases between. There are 15 residues in the CDR3. DNA of the CDR3: TGTGCCAGCAGTTCCGTGACAGTCCCGGACACTGAAGCTTTCTTT. This codes for CASSSVTVPDTEAFF.

The chain employs TRBV28 and TRBJ1-1; possibly TRBD1 for D (5 bases). The CDR3 totals 16 residues. Trimming took off 7 bases at V and 1 base at J, with 19 bases between the two ends. CDR1 is MDHEN and CDR2 is SYDVKM in the germline V gene. For the CDR3, the DNA is TGTGCCAGCAACCCACTCGGGACGAGGGGGAACACTGAAGCTTTCTTT. Translation gives CASNPLGTRGNTEAFF.

CDR3 sequence reads: CASGDGRGYTF. The CDR3 DNA sequence: TGTGCCAGCGGGGACGGCAGAGGCTACACCTTC. The rearrangement uses TRBV28 and TRBJ1-2; maybe TRBD1 (5 bases). The germline gives CDR1 MDHEN, CDR2 SYDVKM. This CDR3 is 11 amino acids long. The ends were cut back, 8 bases at V and 8 bases at J, with 12 bases in the middle.

The rearrangement links TRBV30 to TRBJ2-1; possibly TRBD2 for D (6 bases). V was trimmed by 2 bases and J by 10 bases, leaving 9 bases between them. The CDR3 consists of 11 residues. From germline, CDR1 is GTSNPN and CDR2 SVGIG (reference sequence). The CDR3 DNA reads TGTGCCTGGAGTCTAGCGATCGAGCAGTTCTTC. Encoded protein: CAWSLAIEQFF.

The chain couples TRBV6-5 to TRBJ2-7; no definite D call. The V and J ends lost 2 bases and 4 bases respectively, with 9 bases between them. Germline assignment: CDR1 MNHEY and CDR2 SVGAGI. The CDR3 covers 13 residues. In DNA form, the CDR3 reads TGTGCCAGCAGTTACAAGTCGTCTTACGAGCAGTACTTC. Protein: CASSYKSSYEQYF.